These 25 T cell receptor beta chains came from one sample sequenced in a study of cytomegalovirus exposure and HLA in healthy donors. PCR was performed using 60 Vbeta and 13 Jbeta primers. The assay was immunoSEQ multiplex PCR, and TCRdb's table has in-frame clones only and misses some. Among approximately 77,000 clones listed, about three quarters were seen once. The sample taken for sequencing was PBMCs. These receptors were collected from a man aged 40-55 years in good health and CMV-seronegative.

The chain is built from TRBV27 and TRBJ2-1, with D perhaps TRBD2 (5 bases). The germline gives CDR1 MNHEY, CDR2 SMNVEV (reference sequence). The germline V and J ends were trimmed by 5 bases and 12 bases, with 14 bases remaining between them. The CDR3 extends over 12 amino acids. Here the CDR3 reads CASSPDGEGQFF. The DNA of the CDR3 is TGTGCCAGCAGTCCAGATGGAGAGGGGCAGTTCTTC.

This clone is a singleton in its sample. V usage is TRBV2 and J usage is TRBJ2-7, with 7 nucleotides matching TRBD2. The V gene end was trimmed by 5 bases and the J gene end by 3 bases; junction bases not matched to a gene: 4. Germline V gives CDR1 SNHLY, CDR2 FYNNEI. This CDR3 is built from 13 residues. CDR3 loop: CASSSGRVYEQYF. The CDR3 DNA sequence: TGTGCCAGCAGTTCAGGGAGGGTCTACGAGCAGTACTTC.

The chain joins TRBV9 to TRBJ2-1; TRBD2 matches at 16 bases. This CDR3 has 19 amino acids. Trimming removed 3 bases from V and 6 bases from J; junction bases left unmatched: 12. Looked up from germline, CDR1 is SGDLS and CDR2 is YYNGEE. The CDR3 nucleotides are TGTGCCAGCAGCGCATCGGGAGGGACTAGCGGGAGGGCAGTCAATGAGCAGTTCTTC. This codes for CASSASGGTSGRAVNEQFF.

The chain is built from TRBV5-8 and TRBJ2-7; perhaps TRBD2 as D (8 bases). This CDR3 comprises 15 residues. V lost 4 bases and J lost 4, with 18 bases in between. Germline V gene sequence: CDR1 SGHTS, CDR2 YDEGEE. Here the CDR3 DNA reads TGTGCCAGCAGCCCCCGGGGGGGACAGTTATACGAGCAGTACTTC. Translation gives CASSPRGGQLYEQYF.

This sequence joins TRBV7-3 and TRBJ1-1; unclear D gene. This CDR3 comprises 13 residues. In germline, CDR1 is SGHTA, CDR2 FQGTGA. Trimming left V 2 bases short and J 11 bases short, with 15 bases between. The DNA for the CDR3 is TGTGCCAGCAGCTTATCACCGGGGTCTTGGGCTTTCTTT. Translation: CASSLSPGSWAFF.

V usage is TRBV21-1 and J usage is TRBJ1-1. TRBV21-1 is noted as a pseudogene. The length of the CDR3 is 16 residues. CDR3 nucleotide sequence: TGTGCCAGCAGCAAAATCGGGGCAGGGAGGGCCCCTGAAGCTTTCTTT. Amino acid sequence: CASSKIGAGRAPEAFF.

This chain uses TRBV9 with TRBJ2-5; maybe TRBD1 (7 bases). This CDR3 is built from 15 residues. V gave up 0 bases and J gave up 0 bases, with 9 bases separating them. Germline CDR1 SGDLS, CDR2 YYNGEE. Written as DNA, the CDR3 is TGTGCCAGCAGCGTAGCAGGGGGGTACCAAGAGACCCAGTACTTC. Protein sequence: CASSVAGGYQETQYF.

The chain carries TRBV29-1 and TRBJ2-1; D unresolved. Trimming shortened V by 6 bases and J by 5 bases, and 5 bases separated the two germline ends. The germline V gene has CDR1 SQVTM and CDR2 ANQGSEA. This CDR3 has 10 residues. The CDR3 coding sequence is TGCAGCGTAAGCAACAATGAGCAGTTCTTC. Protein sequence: CSVSNNEQFF.

The CDR3 DNA follows: TGTGCCAGCAGTGAAGACAGGCGGTCCTACGAGCAGTACTTC. Its protein product is CASSEDRRSYEQYF. The chain is built from TRBV6-1 and TRBJ2-5; D possibly corresponds to TRBD1 (5 bases). The J call may be in error: the DNA end matches TRBJ2-7 better. This CDR3 has 14 amino acids. Germline loops: CDR1 MNHNS, CDR2 SASEGT.

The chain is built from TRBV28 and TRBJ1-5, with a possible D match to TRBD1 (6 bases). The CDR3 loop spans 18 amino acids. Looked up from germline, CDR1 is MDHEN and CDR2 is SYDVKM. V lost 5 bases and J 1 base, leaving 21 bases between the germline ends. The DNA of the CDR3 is TGTGCCAGCAGTCCCGTCGAATACAGGGAGTGGAGCAATCAGCCCCAGCATTTT. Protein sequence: CASSPVEYREWSNQPQHF.

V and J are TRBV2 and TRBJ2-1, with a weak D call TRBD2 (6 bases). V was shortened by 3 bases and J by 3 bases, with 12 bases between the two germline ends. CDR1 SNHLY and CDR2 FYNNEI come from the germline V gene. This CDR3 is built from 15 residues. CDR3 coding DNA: TGTGCCAGCAGTGACCCCGCGGGGTTCTACAATGAGCAGTTCTTC. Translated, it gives CASSDPAGFYNEQFF.

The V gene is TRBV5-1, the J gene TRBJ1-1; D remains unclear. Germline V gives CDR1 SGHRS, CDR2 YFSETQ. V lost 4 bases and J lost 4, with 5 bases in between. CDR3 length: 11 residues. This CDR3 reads CASSGGTEAFF. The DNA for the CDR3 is TGCGCCAGCAGCGGAGGCACTGAAGCTTTCTTT. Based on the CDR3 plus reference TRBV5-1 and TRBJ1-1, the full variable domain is KAGVTQTPRYLIKTRGQQVTLSCSPISGHRSVSWYQQTPGQGLQFLFEYFSETQRNKGNFPGRFSGRQFSNSRSEMNVSTLELGDSALYLCASSGGTEAFFGQGTRLTVV.

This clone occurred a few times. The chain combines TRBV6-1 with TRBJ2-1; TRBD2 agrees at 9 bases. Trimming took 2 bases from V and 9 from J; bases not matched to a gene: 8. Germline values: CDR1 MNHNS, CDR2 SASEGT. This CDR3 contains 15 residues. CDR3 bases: TGTGCCAGCAGTGAATACCTTTTAGCGGGAGCTGAGCAGTTCTTC. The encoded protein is CASSEYLLAGAEQFF.

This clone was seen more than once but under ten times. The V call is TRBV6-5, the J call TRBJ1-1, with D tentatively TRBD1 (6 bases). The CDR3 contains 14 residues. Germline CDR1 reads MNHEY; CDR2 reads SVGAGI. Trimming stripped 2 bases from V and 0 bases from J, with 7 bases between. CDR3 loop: CASSYRTVNTEAFF. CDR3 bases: TGTGCCAGCAGTTACCGGACAGTGAACACTGAAGCTTTCTTT.

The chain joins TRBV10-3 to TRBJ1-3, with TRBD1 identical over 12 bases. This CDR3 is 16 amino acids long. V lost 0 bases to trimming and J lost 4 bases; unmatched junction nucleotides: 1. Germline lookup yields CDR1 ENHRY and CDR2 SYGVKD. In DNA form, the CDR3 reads TGTGCCATCAGTGAGTCGGGACAGGGGGCCGGAAACACCATATATTTT. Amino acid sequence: CAISESGQGAGNTIYF.

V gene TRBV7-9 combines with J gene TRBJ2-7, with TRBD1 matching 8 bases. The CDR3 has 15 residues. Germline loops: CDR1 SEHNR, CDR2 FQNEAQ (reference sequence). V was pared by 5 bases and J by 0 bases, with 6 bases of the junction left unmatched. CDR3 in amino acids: CASSATGASSYEQYF. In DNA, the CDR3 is TGTGCCAGCAGCGCGACAGGGGCGAGCTCCTACGAGCAGTACTTC.

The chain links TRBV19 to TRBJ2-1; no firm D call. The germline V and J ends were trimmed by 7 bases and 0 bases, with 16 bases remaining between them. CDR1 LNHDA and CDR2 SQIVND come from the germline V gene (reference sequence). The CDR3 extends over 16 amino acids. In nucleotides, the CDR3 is TGTGCCAGTACCCAACCCCAGGTAGTCTCCTACAATGAGCAGTTCTTC. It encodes CASTQPQVVSYNEQFF.

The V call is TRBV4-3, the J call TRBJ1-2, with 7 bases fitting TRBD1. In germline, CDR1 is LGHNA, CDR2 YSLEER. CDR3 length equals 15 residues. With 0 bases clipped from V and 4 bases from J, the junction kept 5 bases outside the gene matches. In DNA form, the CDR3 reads TGCGCCAGCAGCCAAGAAGCAGGGGGTCGCTATGGCTACACCTTC. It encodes CASSQEAGGRYGYTF.

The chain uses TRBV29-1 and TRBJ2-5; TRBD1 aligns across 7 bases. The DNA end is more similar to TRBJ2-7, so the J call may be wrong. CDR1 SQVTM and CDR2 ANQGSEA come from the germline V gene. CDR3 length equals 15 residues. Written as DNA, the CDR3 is TGCAGCGTGGAACCGCCGAAGGGGGCTCCGGACGAGCAGTACTTC. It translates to CSVEPPKGAPDEQYF.

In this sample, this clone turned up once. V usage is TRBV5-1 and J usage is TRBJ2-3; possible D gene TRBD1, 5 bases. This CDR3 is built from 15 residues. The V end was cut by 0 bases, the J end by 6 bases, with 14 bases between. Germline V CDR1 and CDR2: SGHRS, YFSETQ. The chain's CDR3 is CASSLAGRAMDTQYF. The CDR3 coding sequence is TGCGCCAGCAGCTTGGCGGGCAGGGCCATGGATACGCAGTATTTT.

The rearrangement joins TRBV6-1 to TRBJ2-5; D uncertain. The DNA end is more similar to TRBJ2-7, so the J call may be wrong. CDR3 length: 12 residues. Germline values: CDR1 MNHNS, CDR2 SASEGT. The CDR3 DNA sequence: TGTGCCAGCAGGGTAGTAACCTACGAGCAGTACTTC. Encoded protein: CASRVVTYEQYF.

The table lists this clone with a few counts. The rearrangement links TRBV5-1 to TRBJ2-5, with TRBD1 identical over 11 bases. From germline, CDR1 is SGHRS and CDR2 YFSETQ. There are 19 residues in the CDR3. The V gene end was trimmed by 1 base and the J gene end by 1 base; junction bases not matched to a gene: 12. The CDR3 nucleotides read TGCGCCAGCAGCTTGCTCCCCAAGGACAGGGGGCGCATCCAAGAGACCCAGTACTTC. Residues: CASSLLPKDRGRIQETQYF.

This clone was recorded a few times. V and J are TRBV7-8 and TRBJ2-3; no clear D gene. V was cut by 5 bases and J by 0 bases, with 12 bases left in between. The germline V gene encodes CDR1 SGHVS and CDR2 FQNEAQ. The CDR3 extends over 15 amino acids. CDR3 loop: CASSRRSESTDTQYF. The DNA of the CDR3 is TGTGCCAGCAGCCGCCGCAGCGAGAGCACAGATACGCAGTATTTT.

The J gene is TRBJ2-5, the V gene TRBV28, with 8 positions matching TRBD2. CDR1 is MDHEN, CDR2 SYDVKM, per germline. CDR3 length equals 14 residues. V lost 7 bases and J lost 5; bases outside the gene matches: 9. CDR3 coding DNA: TGTGCCAGCACCACCAGCGGGAGCGGTGAGACCCAGTACTTC. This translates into CASTTSGSGETQYF.

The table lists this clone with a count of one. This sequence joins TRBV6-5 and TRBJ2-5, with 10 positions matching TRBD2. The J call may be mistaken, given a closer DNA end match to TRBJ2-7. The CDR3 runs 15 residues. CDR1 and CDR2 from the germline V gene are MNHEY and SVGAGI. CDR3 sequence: CASRPQLAGIYEQYF. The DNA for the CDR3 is TGTGCCAGCAGACCCCAACTAGCGGGGATATACGAGCAGTACTTC.